This T cell receptor (beta chain) originates from a study of cytomegalovirus exposure and HLA in healthy donors. Overall study context: Unique TCRs from HLA-typed donors, 65 million to 85 million of them, were held in an early data release. Study-level points and caveats: Listed as cytomegalovirus-associated were more than 150 TCR beta chains.

To note about this clone: Its antigen is currently unknown.

The CDR3 spans 15 residues. Trimming removed 4 bases from V and 8 bases from J; junction bases left unmatched: 8. The germline gives CDR1 SNHLY, CDR2 FYNNEI. PCR involved 60 Vbeta and 13 Jbeta primers. Original data processing: It was a later analysis that counted about 80 million unique TCR beta chains, of which about 10 million were shared. Data came from immunoSEQ multiplex PCR; TCRdb stores just in-frame clones and leaves some out. Clonal size and the V and J genes are those of that table, whereas D and trimming came from the DNA. The data show roughly 140,000 clones, with over 70% seen just once and about 6.7% held by the top ten.

The chain uses TRBV2 and TRBJ2-1, with 10 bases aligning to TRBD2. The TCR sequence derives from a woman aged 40 to 49 in good health and CMV-seropositive. Sequencing used PBMCs. The CDR3 DNA reads as TGTGCCAGCAGTGGAGCGGGGGGGATTACCGATGAGCAGTTCTTC. This translates into CASSGAGGITDEQFF. Based on the CDR3 plus reference TRBV2 and TRBJ2-1, the full variable domain is EPEVTQTPSHQVTQMGQEVILRCVPISNHLYFYWYRQILGQKVEFLVSFYNNEISEKSEIFDDQFSVERPDGSNFTLKIRSTKLEDSAMYFCASSGAGGITDEQFFGPGTRLTVL.